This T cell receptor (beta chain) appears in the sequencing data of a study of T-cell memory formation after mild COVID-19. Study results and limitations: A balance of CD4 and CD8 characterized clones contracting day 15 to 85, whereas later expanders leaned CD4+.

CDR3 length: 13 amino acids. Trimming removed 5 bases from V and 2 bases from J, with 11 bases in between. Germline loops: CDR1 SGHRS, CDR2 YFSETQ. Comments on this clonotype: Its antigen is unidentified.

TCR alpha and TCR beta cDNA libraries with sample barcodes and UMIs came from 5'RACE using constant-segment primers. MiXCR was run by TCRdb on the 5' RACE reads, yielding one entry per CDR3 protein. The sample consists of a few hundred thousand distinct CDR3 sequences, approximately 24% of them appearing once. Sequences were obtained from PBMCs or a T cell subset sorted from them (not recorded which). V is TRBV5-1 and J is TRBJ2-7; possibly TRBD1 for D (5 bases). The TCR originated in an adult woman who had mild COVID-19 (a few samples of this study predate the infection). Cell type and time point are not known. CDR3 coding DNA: TGCGCCAGCAGGAAAGACAGTACCTACGAGCAGTACTTC. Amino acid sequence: CASRKDSTYEQYF.